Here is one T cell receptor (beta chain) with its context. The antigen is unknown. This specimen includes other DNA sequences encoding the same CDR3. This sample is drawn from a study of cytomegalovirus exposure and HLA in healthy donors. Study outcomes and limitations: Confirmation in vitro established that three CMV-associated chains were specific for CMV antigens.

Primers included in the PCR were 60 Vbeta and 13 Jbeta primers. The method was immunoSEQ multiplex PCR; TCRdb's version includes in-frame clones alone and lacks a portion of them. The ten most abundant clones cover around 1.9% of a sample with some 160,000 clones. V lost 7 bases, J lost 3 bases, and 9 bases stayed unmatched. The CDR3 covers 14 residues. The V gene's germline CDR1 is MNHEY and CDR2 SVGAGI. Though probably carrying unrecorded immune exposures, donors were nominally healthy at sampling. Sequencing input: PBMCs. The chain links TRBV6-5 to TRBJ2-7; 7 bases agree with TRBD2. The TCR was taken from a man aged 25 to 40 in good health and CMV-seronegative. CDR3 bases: TGTGCCAGCACCGCGGGACTATTCAACTACGAGCAGTACTTC. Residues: CASTAGLFNYEQYF.